These 15 T cell receptor beta chains were sequenced from one sample in a study of cytomegalovirus exposure and HLA in healthy donors (dated by TCRdb to the late 2010s). Library method: the immunoSEQ multiplex PCR assay. The multiplex PCR relied on a mix of 60 forward primers for TCR Vbeta segments and 13 reverse primers for TCR Jbeta segments. Not all clones reach the TCRdb copy of this immuneACCESS table, which keeps in-frame sequences only. Checked studies attribute under half of the gap to unresolved V genes and leave the rest unexplained. The sample table contains under 200,000 clones; only one count was recorded for about nine tenths of them. The ten most abundant clones make up approximately 0.98% of the sample. Sequenced input: PBMCs. These receptors originate from a boy under 10 years old in good health and CMV-seronegative.

The DNA of the CDR3 is TGTGCCAGCAGCGTTTGGGGACAATACACCGGGGAGCTGTTTTTT. Protein sequence: CASSVWGQYTGELFF. The V and J genes are TRBV9 and TRBJ2-2, with D possibly matching TRBD1 (6 bases). The CDR3 consists of 15 residues. Germline V CDR1 and CDR2: SGDLS, YYNGEE. V dropped 2 bases and J dropped 3 bases, with 11 bases sitting between them. Supplemented by reference TRBV9 and TRBJ2-2, the full variable domain reads DSGVTQTPKHLITATGQRVTLRCSPRSGDLSVYWYQQSLDQGLQFLIQYYNGEERAKGNILERFSAQQFPDLHSELNLSSLELGDSALYFCASSVWGQYTGELFFGEGSRLTVL.

The V gene is TRBV11-1, the J gene TRBJ1-2; weak D call: TRBD1 (6 bases). Germline lookup yields CDR1 SGHAT and CDR2 FQDESV (reference sequence). The CDR3 contains 15 residues. Trimming removed 3 bases at V and 6 bases at J, with 17 bases between. The CDR3 nucleotides read TGTGCCAGCAGCTTCCAAGTCGGGACATCGAATGGCTACACCTTC. Protein: CASSFQVGTSNGYTF.

This chain links TRBV28 with TRBJ2-3, with 13 bases identical to TRBD2. With V trimmed by 7 bases and J by 3 bases, 4 bases remained unmatched. The V gene's germline CDR1 is MDHEN and CDR2 SYDVKM. The CDR3 has 15 residues. CDR3 DNA: TGTGCCAGCAAAACTAGCGGGGGGGCTACAGATACGCAGTATTTT. This codes for CASKTSGGATDTQYF.

The chain carries TRBV27 and TRBJ1-1; 8 nucleotides match TRBD1. The CDR3 has 14 amino acids. V trimming: 6 bases; J trimming: 4 bases; junction bases outside the gene matches: 7. In germline, CDR1 is MNHEY, CDR2 SMNVEV (reference sequence). The CDR3 DNA sequence: TGTGCCAGCAGAAAAATAACAGGGGGCACTGAAGCTTTCTTT. This encodes CASRKITGGTEAFF.

This chain joins TRBV7-8 and TRBJ2-2; TRBD2 aligns across 11 bases. V shed 5 bases and J 4 bases; nucleotides not matched to a gene: 9. The germline gives CDR1 SGHVS, CDR2 FQNEAQ. The CDR3 sequence is 17 residues long. CDR3 sequence reads: CASSPSGRPRGTGELFF. CDR3 DNA: TGTGCCAGCAGCCCTAGCGGGAGGCCAAGGGGCACCGGGGAGCTGTTTTTT.

The J gene is TRBJ2-3, the V gene TRBV6-1, with 7 bases that match TRBD1. The J segment lost 3 bases and the V segment lost 6 bases, leaving 9 bases of the junction unmatched. CDR1 MNHNS and CDR2 SASEGT come from the germline V gene. CDR3 size: 15 residues. The CDR3 region has the DNA TGTGCCAGCAGAGGCCAGGGGGTTGGGACAGATACGCAGTATTTT. Translated, it gives CASRGQGVGTDTQYF.

The CDR3 nucleotides read TGTGCCAGCAGTTCTAGCTTAGCCCCGGGACAGGGTCGGAATGAAAAACTGTTTTTT. This translates into CASSSSLAPGQGRNEKLFF. J is TRBJ1-4 and V is TRBV7-6, with 9 bases matching TRBD1. CDR3 size: 19 residues. Per the germline V gene, CDR1 is SGHVS and CDR2 is FNYEAQ. Trimming cost V 6 bases and J 5 bases; bases outside gene matches: 19. The full variable domain, in which reference TRBV7-6 and TRBJ1-4 provide the parts outside the CDR3, is GAGVSQSPRYKVTKRGQDVALRCDPISGHVSLYWYRQALGQGPEFLTYFNYEAQQDKSGLPNDRFSAERPEGSISTLTIQRTEQRDSAMYRCASSSSLAPGQGRNEKLFFGSGTQLSVL.

The chain recombines TRBV27 with TRBJ2-7, with TRBD1 identical over 9 bases. This CDR3 contains 15 residues. The V gene end was trimmed by 5 bases and the J gene end by 4 bases; junction bases not matched to a gene: 9. CDR1 is MNHEY and CDR2 is SMNVEV in the germline V gene (reference sequence). CDR3 in amino acids: CASSPWTGESYEQYF. DNA of the CDR3: TGTGCCAGCAGTCCCTGGACAGGGGAGTCTTACGAGCAGTACTTC.

The chain uses TRBV30 and TRBJ2-3; 8 bases are a match to TRBD1. The germline gives CDR1 GTSNPN, CDR2 SVGIG (reference sequence). The CDR3 has 14 residues. V lost 4 bases to trimming and J lost 4 bases; unmatched junction nucleotides: 7. Written as DNA, the CDR3 is TGTGCCTGGAACGCAGGGGGCCGGGCAGATACGCAGTATTTT. Its protein is CAWNAGGRADTQYF. The whole variable domain, filled in from reference TRBV30 and TRBJ2-3, reads SQTIHQWPATLVQPVGSPLSLECTVEGTSNPNLYWYRQAAGRGLQLLFYSVGIGQISSEVPQNLSASRPQDRQFILSSKKLLLSDSGFYLCAWNAGGRADTQYFGPGTRLTVL.

The V gene is TRBV28, the J gene TRBJ1-5; perhaps TRBD1 as D (5 bases). The V end lost 6 bases, the J end lost 3 bases, and 12 bases lay between the germline ends. The CDR3 spans 14 residues. CDR1 is MDHEN, CDR2 SYDVKM, per germline. The CDR3 region is CASSWTLANQPQHF. DNA of the CDR3: TGTGCCAGCAGCTGGACACTAGCCAATCAGCCCCAGCATTTT.

The chain combines TRBV7-8 with TRBJ2-1; perhaps TRBD2 as D (6 bases). Germline assignment: CDR1 SGHVS and CDR2 FQNEAQ. There are 15 residues in the CDR3. Trimming left V 6 bases short and J 4 bases short, with 16 bases between. DNA for the CDR3: TGTGCCAGCAGTCCTGACCCGGGACTTTACAATGAGCAGTTCTTC. Protein sequence: CASSPDPGLYNEQFF.

For this clone: The junction does not match germline at one end; this may be a read error. The chain has TRBV7-9 and TRBJ2-3; D remains ambiguous. Per germline, CDR1 SEHNR and CDR2 FQNEAQ (reference sequence). CDR3 length: 14 amino acids. The CDR3 nucleotides are TGTTCCAGCAGCCCCGCCCAGAGCACAGATACGCAGTATTTT. Translating it yields CSSSPAQSTDTQYF.

This rearrangement joins TRBV11-2 to TRBJ2-7, with 9 nucleotides matching TRBD2. Germline V gene data show CDR1 as SGHAT and CDR2 as FQNNGV. Trimming took 5 bases from V and 0 from J; bases not matched to a gene: 5. This CDR3 contains 15 residues. DNA of the CDR3: TGTGCCAGCAGCCACAGCGGGGGGCCCTCCTACGAGCAGTACTTC. Translating it yields CASSHSGGPSYEQYF.

The chain has TRBV29-1 and TRBJ2-7; 8 bases agree with TRBD2. In germline, CDR1 is SQVTM, CDR2 ANQGSEA. This CDR3 comprises 12 residues. V lost 5 bases and J lost 4; bases outside the gene matches: 4. In DNA, the CDR3 is TGCAGCGTTAGAGCGGGGGTTTACGAGCAGTACTTC. It specifies CSVRAGVYEQYF.

In nucleotides, the CDR3 is TGTGCCAGCAGCGTAGGGGGGCGAGATGGCTACACCTTC. This gives the protein CASSVGGRDGYTF. V gene TRBV9 combines with J gene TRBJ1-2, with D possibly matching TRBD1 (6 bases). The germline gives CDR1 SGDLS, CDR2 YYNGEE. The length of the CDR3 is 13 residues. V lost 0 bases, J lost 6 bases, and 9 bases lay in between.